This T cell receptor (beta chain) emerged from a study of blood T cell repertoires in COVID-19. This clone was seen a few times. The V end lost 2 bases, the J end lost 3 bases, and 7 bases lay between the germline ends. In germline, CDR1 is SGHTA, CDR2 FQGNSA. This CDR3 has 13 residues. The assay was immunoSEQ multiplex PCR, and TCRdb's table has in-frame clones only and misses some. The sample lists 100,000 to 150,000 clones; approximately 79% were seen once. The sequenced sample consisted of PBMCs or T cells enriched from blood (not recorded which). V gene TRBV7-2 combines with J gene TRBJ1-2; D gene unclear. This TCR was recovered from a man aged 35-49 years with acute COVID-19. In nucleotides, the CDR3 is TGTGCCAGCAGCTTAAATACAGACTATGGCTACACCTTC. It specifies CASSLNTDYGYTF.